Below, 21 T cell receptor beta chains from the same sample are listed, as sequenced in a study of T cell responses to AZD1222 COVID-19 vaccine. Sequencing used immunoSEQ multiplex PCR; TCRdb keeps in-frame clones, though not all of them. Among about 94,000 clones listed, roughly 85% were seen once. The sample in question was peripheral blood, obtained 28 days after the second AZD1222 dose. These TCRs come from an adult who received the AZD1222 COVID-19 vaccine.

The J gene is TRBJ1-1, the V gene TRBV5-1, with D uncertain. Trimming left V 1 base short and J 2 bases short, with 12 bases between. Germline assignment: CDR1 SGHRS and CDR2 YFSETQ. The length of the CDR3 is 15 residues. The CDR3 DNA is TGCGCCAGCAGCTTGAATCGCGGGATTAACACTGAAGCTTTCTTT. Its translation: CASSLNRGINTEAFF. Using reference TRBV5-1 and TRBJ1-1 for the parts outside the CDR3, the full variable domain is KAGVTQTPRYLIKTRGQQVTLSCSPISGHRSVSWYQQTPGQGLQFLFEYFSETQRNKGNFPGRFSGRQFSNSRSEMNVSTLELGDSALYLCASSLNRGINTEAFFGQGTRLTVV.

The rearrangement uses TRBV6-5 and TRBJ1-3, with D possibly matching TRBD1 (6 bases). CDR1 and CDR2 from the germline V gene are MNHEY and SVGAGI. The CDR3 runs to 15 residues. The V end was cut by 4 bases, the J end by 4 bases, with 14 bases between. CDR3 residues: CASSSSGASGNTIYF. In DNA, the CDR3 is TGTGCCAGCAGTTCGTCGGGGGCTTCGGGAAACACCATATATTTT.

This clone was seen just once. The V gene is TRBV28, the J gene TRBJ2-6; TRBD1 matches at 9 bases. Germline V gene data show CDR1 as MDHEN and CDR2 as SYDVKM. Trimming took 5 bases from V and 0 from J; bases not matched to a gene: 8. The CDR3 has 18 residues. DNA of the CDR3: TGTGCCAGCAGTCCCCCCGGGACAGGGATCTCTGGGGCCAACGTCCTGACTTTC. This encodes CASSPPGTGISGANVLTF.

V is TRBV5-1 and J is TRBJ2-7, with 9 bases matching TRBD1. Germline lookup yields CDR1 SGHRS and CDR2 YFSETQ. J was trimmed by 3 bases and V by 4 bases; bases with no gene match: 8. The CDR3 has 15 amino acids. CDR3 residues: CASSPTPDRGYEQYF. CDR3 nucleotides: TGCGCCAGCAGCCCTACCCCGGACAGGGGCTACGAGCAGTACTTC. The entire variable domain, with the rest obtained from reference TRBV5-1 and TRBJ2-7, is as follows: KAGVTQTPRYLIKTRGQQVTLSCSPISGHRSVSWYQQTPGQGLQFLFEYFSETQRNKGNFPGRFSGRQFSNSRSEMNVSTLELGDSALYLCASSPTPDRGYEQYFGPGTRLTVT.

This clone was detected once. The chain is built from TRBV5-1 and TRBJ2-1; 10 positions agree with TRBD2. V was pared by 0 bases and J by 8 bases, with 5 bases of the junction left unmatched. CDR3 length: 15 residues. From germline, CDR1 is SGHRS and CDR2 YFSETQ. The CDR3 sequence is CASSLEASGSYEQFF. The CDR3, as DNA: TGCGCCAGCAGCTTGGAGGCTAGCGGGAGCTATGAGCAGTTCTTC.

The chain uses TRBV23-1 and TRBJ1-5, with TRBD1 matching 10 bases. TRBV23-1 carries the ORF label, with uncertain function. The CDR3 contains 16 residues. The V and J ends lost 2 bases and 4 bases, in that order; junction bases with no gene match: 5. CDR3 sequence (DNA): TGCGCCAGCAGTCAAGTGAGGACAGGGGGAAATCAGCCCCAGCATTTT. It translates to CASSQVRTGGNQPQHF.

CDR3 in amino acids: CASSSSSYTGELFF. The CDR3 DNA sequence: TGTGCCAGCAGCTCTAGTAGTTACACCGGGGAGCTGTTTTTT. J is TRBJ2-2 and V is TRBV7-3; D call uncertain. Germline V gene sequence: CDR1 SGHTA, CDR2 FQGTGA. V was pared by 4 bases and J by 3 bases, with 9 bases between. The CDR3 contains 14 residues.

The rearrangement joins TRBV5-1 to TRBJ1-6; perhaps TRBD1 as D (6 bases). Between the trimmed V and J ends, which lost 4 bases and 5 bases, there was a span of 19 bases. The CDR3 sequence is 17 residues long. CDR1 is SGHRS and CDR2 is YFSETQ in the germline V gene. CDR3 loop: CASSKELDSANNSPLHF. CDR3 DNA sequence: TGCGCCAGCAGCAAAGAACTGGACAGCGCTAATAATTCACCCCTCCACTTT.

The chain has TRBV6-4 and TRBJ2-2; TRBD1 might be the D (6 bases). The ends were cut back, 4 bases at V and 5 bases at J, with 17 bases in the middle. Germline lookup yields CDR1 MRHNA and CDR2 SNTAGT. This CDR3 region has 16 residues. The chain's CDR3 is CASSVEWGLGTGELFF. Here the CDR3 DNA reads TGTGCCAGCAGTGTCGAGTGGGGGCTAGGGACCGGGGAGCTGTTTTTT.

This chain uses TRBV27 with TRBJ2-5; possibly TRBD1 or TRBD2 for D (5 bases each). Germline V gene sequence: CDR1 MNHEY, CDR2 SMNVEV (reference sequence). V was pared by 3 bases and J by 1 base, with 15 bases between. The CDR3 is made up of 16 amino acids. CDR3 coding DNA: TGTGCCAGCAGTTTGTTTCCGGGGCAGCTCCAAGAGACCCAGTACTTC. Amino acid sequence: CASSLFPGQLQETQYF.

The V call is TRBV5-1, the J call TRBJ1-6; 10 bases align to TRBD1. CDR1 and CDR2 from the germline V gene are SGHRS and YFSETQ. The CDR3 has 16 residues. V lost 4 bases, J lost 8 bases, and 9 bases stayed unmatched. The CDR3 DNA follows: TGCGCCAGCAGCGTTCGGACAGGGGGTTTGGATTCACCCCTCCACTTT. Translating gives CASSVRTGGLDSPLHF.

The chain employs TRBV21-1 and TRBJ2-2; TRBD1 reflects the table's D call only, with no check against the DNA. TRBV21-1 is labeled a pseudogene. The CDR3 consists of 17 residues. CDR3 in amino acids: CASSTPKPGQGTGELFF. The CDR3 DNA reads TGTGCCAGCAGCACTCCTAAACCGGGACAGGGAACCGGGGAGCTGTTTTTT.

The CDR3, as DNA: TGTGCCAGCAGCTGGAAGACAGAGTATGGCTACACCTTC. It is translated as CASSWKTEYGYTF. The V and J genes are TRBV5-8 and TRBJ1-2; a possible D gene is TRBD1 (5 bases). The V and J ends lost 3 bases and 5 bases respectively, with 11 bases between them. The CDR3 covers 13 residues. The germline V gene has CDR1 SGHTS and CDR2 YDEGEE.

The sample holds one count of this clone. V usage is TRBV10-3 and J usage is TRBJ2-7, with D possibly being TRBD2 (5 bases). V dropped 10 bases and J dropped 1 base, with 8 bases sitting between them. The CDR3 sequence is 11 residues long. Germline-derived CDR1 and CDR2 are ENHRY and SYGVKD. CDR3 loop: CATGLSYEQYF. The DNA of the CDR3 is TGTGCCACCGGACTTTCCTACGAGCAGTACTTC.

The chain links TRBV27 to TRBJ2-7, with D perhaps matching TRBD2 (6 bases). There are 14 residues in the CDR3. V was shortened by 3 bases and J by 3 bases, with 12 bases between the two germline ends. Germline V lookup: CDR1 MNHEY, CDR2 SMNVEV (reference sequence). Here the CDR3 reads CASSLYQGGYEQYF. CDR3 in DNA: TGTGCCAGCAGTTTGTACCAGGGAGGCTACGAGCAGTACTTC.

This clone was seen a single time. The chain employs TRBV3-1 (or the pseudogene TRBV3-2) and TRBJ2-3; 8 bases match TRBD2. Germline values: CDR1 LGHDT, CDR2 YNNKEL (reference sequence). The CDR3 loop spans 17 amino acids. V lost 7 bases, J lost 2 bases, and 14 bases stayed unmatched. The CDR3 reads CASTPRGVAGFTDTQYF. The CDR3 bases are TGTGCCAGCACCCCCCGCGGGGTAGCGGGGTTCACAGATACGCAGTATTTT.

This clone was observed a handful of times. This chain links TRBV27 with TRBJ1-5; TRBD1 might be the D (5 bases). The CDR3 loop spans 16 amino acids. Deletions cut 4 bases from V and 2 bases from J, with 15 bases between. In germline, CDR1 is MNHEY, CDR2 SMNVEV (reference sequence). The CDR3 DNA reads TGTGCCAGCAGTTCCCGGGACCTCATAGGCAATCAGCCCCAGCATTTT. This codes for CASSSRDLIGNQPQHF.

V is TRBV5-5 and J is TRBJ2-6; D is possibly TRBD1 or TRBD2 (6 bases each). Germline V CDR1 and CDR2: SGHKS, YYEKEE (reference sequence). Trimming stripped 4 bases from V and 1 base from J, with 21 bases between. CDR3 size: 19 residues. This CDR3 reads CASSTMVGGAGSGANVLTF. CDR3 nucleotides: TGTGCCAGCAGCACCATGGTCGGGGGCGCGGGGTCTGGGGCCAACGTCCTGACTTTC.

The CDR3 region is CASSPSRGADYGYTF. The CDR3 DNA reads TGTGCCAGCTCACCCTCACGGGGCGCGGACTATGGCTACACCTTC. The genes are TRBV18 and TRBJ1-2; a possible D gene is TRBD1 (5 bases). This CDR3 has 15 amino acids. V was clipped by 3 bases and J by 3 bases, with 14 bases between them. Germline V gene data show CDR1 as KGHSH and CDR2 as LQKENI. Using reference TRBV18 and TRBJ1-2 for the parts outside the CDR3, the full variable domain is NAGVMQNPRHLVRRRGQEARLRCSPMKGHSHVYWYRQLPEEGLKFMVYLQKENIIDESGMPKERFSAEFPKEGPSILRIQQVVRGDSAAYFCASSPSRGADYGYTFGSGTRLTVV.

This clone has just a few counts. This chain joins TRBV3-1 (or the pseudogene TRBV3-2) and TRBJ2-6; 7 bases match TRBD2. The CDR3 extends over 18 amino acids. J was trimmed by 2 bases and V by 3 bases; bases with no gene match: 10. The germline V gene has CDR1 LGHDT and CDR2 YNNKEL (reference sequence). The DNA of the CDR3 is TGTGCCAGCAGCCAGGCTAGAGTGGGGGGGACTGGGGCCAACGTCCTGACTTTC. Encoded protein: CASSQARVGGTGANVLTF.

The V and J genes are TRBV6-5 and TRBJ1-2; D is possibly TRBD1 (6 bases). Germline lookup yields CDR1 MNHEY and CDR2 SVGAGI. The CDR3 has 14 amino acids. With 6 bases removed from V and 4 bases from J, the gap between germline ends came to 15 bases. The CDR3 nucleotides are TGTGCCAGCAGCCTCGCACAGGGTGCCTATGGCTACACCTTC. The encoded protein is CASSLAQGAYGYTF.